Shown below are 3 T cell receptor beta chains from a single sample sequenced in a study of OX40 agonist ivuxolimab in advanced cancers. The repertoire was sequenced with immunoSEQ multiplex PCR; TCRdb's copy has only in-frame clones and lacks some. The data show roughly 40,000 clones, around 83% seen once. Material: CD4+ or CD8+ T cells sorted from blood, obtained in a trial of the OX40 agonist ivuxolimab. The origin of the receptors is an adult with an advanced solid tumor such as melanoma, head and neck, liver or kidney cancer.

The rearrangement joins TRBV4-2 to TRBJ2-2, with D maybe TRBD2 (6 bases). The V gene's germline CDR1 is LGHNA and CDR2 YNFKEQ. The CDR3 is 16 amino acids. V was shortened by 6 bases and J by 3 bases, with 17 bases between the two germline ends. CDR3 loop: CASRSRDLGYTGELFF. The CDR3 DNA sequence: TGTGCCAGCAGGTCCCGGGACTTGGGGTACACCGGGGAGCTGTTTTTT.

The rearrangement uses TRBV5-4 and TRBJ2-5, with 7 bases aligning to TRBD1. The CDR3 length is 14 residues. From germline, CDR1 is SGHNT and CDR2 YYREEE (reference sequence). The junction had 2 bases not matched to a gene; V was cut back by 2 bases and J by 1 base. DNA of the CDR3: TGTGCCAGCAGCTTCAGGGGGACCCAAGAGACCCAGTACTTC. It codes for CASSFRGTQETQYF.

This clone has only one observation. A far larger clone is one base from this, pointing to a likely read error. The J gene is TRBJ1-2, the V gene TRBV1; whether TRBD1, the table's D call, matches the DNA was not checked. TRBV1 constitutes a pseudogene. The CDR3 length is 15 residues. The CDR3 sequence is CTSSQPRLRFWGYTF. The CDR3 nucleotides read TGCACCAGCAGCCAACCCAGGCTTAGATTCTGGGGCTACACCTTC.